The 9 T cell receptor beta chains listed next were all sequenced from one sample in a study of T cells after yellow fever vaccination. TCRdb recomputed calls from the 5' RACE reads with MiXCR, one row per CDR3 protein. The sample carries some 160,000 distinct CDR3 sequences, around 9.3% recorded once. The sequencing here drew on CD8+ T cells sorted from PBMCs, taken 45 days after the yellow fever booster vaccination. These receptors were collected from a man younger than 35 who received the YFV17D yellow fever vaccine.

This clonotype was counted a few times. The rearrangement uses TRBV7-3 and TRBJ2-1; D possibly corresponds to TRBD2 (6 bases). The CDR3 length is 14 residues. Deletions cut 5 bases from V and 4 bases from J, with 12 bases between. The germline CDR1 and CDR2 sequences are SGHTA and FQGTGA. CDR3 sequence reads: CASSPHAGYNEQFF. The DNA for the CDR3 is TGTGCCAGCAGCCCTCACGCGGGGTACAATGAGCAGTTCTTC.

This clonotype was detected only once. A much larger clone lies one base from this, so it may be a read error. The CDR3 sequence: CASSPPGQGYEQCV. The CDR3 DNA reads TGTGCCAGCAGTCCCCCGGGACAGGGCTACGAGCAGTGCGTC. This chain uses TRBV6-6 with TRBJ2-7; 9 bases fit TRBD1. The CDR3 is 14 residues long. Germline values: CDR1 MNHNY, CDR2 SVGAGI (reference sequence).

This clonotype appeared a few times. The CDR3 DNA reads as TGTGCCAGCAGTTTACCGGGCCGGGAAAAACTGTTTTTT. This codes for CASSLPGREKLFF. The V and J genes are TRBV27 and TRBJ1-4, with no clear D. The CDR3 is made up of 13 amino acids. The ends were cut back, 2 bases at V and 8 bases at J, with 9 bases in the middle. The germline V gene encodes CDR1 MNHEY and CDR2 SMNVEV (reference sequence).

This clonotype was found many times. The rearrangement joins TRBV21-1 to TRBJ2-1. TRBV21-1 corresponds to a pseudogene. The CDR3 has 17 residues. This chain's CDR3 is CASSKRQEKNSYNEQFF. CDR3 in DNA: TGTGCCAGCAGCAAAAGACAAGAGAAGAACTCCTACAATGAGCAGTTCTTC.

The J gene is TRBJ2-4, the V gene TRBV2; perhaps TRBD1 as D (5 bases). Germline CDR1 reads SNHLY; CDR2 reads FYNNEI. V lost 7 bases to trimming and J lost 7 bases, with 8 bases between them. This CDR3 has 11 residues. The CDR3 bases are TGTGCCAGCACTCCAGGGAACATTCAGTACTTC. This encodes CASTPGNIQYF.

This rearrangement joins TRBV4-1 to TRBJ1-2; unclear D gene. The CDR3 is made up of 15 amino acids. Deletions cut 4 bases from V and 4 bases from J, with 16 bases between. The germline V gene encodes CDR1 MGHRA and CDR2 YSYEKL. CDR3 bases: TGCGCCAGCAGCCCAGCCCCCGCAGGCGCCTATGGCTACACCTTC. It yields the protein CASSPAPAGAYGYTF.

The chain is built from TRBV24-1 and TRBJ2-2; 14 positions match TRBD2. V was clipped by 6 bases and J by 0 bases; unmatched bases: 11. The V gene's germline CDR1 is KGHDR and CDR2 SFDVKD. This CDR3 spans 20 amino acids. The CDR3 nucleotides read TGTGCCACCAGTACCCAGAAATTGACTAGCGGGGGGGCGAACACCGGGGAGCTGTTTTTT. Translated, it gives CATSTQKLTSGGANTGELFF.

This clonotype has at least ten counts. An end of the junction differs from the germline gene, which may be a read error. V is TRBV7-9 and J is TRBJ1-4, with D hard to call. CDR1 and CDR2 (germline): SEHNR, FQNEAQ (reference sequence). The CDR3 is 14 amino acids. The CDR3 is CASSLAIQGEKLFF. CDR3 in DNA: TGTGCCAGCAGCCTAGCCATTCAAGGCGAAAAACTGTTTTTT.

CDR3 in amino acids: CASSVSKAGGSYEQYF. The DNA of the CDR3 is TGTGCCAGCAGCGTATCTAAGGCAGGGGGCTCCTACGAGCAGTACTTC. This chain connects TRBV9 to TRBJ2-7; 7 bases line up with TRBD1. V gave up 1 base and J gave up 0 bases; unmatched junction bases: 7. Per germline, CDR1 SGDLS and CDR2 YYNGEE. This CDR3 has 16 residues.